This TCR beta chain was captured by sequencing in a study of shared clonotypes between healthy human individuals (TCRdb year 2020). About the study as a whole: The cohort comprised two women and a few men aged 18 to 49 years. For each donor, CD4 naive and CD4 memory were each run on three plates, CD8 naive on two plates, and CD8 memory on one plate. The study deeply sequenced blood TCR repertoires of roughly five healthy adults to estimate repertoire size and the extent of clonotype sharing between individuals. Different laboratories and diverse techniques were used to prepare libraries and sequence TCR repertoires, to increase sequencing depth and limit assay-specific biases. Leukapheresis yielded between about 0.85 and 10 billion PBMCs per donor.

A distance of 12 bases separates the germline ends of V and J, which lose 6 bases and 6 bases respectively. Taken from the germline V gene, the CDR1 and CDR2 loops are MNHNS and SASEGT. Inclusive of the bounding cysteine and phenylalanine, the CDR3 is 12 residues long. Of the read, only the CDR3 DNA is kept; its 36 bases are in frame from base 1. The full study reports these points: When a handful of donors were compared, the shared fraction of clonotypes was about 5% for naive CD4, 3.5% for naive CD8, 2.3% for memory CD4, and roughly 0.4% for memory CD8. Pairwise subsampling indicated that sequencing depth was expected to affect the degree of clonotype sharing among donors. Naive subsets generally had larger estimated clonotype richness than memory subsets did. Incomplete sequencing was indicated by rarefaction of sorted-subset datasets, despite the large sequencing depth. Sampling was limited to blood, and TCR repertoires in tissue likely differ from TCR repertoires in blood. The small number of donors limited the genetic and exposure-history diversity represented. Compared with non-shared clonotypes, clonotypes shared by all four sorted-subset donors had higher generation probabilities.

Concerning this clone: The clone's antigen remains unknown. Per-nucleotide qualities are absent, and no much larger clonotype sits a single base away.

TCR CDR3 regions were amplified from genomic DNA by multiplex PCR using the deep immunoSEQ assay. Extracted genomic DNA from each cell subset was spread evenly across all wells of several immunoSEQ 96-well plates, with each plate serving as a replicate. For sorted subsets, approximately 200 ng of genomic DNA, equivalent to 30,000 or so T cell genomes, went into each replicate PCR. Purified libraries were quantified with a Qubit 3.0 fluorometer, sized on a Bioanalyzer 2100, and re-quantified with the KAPA Library Quantification kit. A separate single-read 150-cycle Illumina NextSeq 550 flow cell was used to sequence each immunoSEQ 96-well plate. The original pipeline was this. The immunoSEQ output contained only junctional sequences without quality scores, so filtering could not match that applied to full-length reads. Sequences were annotated with PyIR, a Python wrapper for IgBLAST v1.9, and V/J genes and CDR3 were assigned using IMGT germline references. Reads were removed for weak V/J assignments (E-value above 1e-6), missing CDR3, stop codons, out-of-frame junctions, or ambiguous translated residues. A V3J clonotype was defined by an identical inferred V gene, J gene, and CDR3 amino acid sequence. To compute the percentage overlap between repertoires, the number of shared unique clonotypes was divided by the size of the smaller repertoire. Three approaches were used to assess repertoire richness: RTK rarefaction, the Chao1 estimator, and Recon v2.1 estimates of unobserved clonotypes. Generation probabilities were computed with OLGA for all TCRbeta clonotypes obtained by the gDNA method from four donors. This is the immuneACCESS table as TCRdb keeps it, with only in-frame sequences that have V and J called. A part of the clones is gone; compared with another copy, unresolved V genes explain less than half, and the rest is unexplained. V and J calls and clone size are as listed in that table; D and trimming were resolved from the DNA. The table for this sample lists roughly 2 million clones; 90% to 95% of them were counted only once. The ten largest account for 0.13% of the sample.

The donors were healthy, HIV-negative adults with no recently reported acute infections or vaccinations. All donors were Caucasian adults living in Nashville, Tennessee, USA. CD4+ T cells were enriched through magnetic negative selection, after which naive cells were positively selected on CD45RA and the remaining negative fraction served as the memory subset. Blood was obtained by leukapheresis, after which PBMCs were separated by Ficoll-Histopaque density gradient centrifugation and cryopreserved in liquid nitrogen vapor phase. Purity and quantity of every magnetically sorted T cell population were checked by analytical flow cytometry. Genomic DNA was isolated from each sorted fraction and quantified by UV absorbance on a Nanodrop 2000c.

Specimen: naive CD4+ T cells sorted from blood. This sample's cell subset or site label indicates: CD45RA+ positively selected. Here the chain combines TRBV6-1 and TRBJ2-7; TRBD1 might be the D gene, on 6 matching bases. This TCR derives from a man younger than 30 in good health. This receptor carries the CDR3 CASSTGPSEQYF. The bases are TGTGCCAGCAGCACAGGGCCCTCCGAGCAGTACTTC.